These 29 T cell receptor beta chains came from one sample sequenced in a study of a mutant IDH1 vaccine in newly diagnosed glioma. The time point is: baseline, week 1 (first vaccination visit). Treatment specified: pre-vaccination baseline after standard-of-care therapy. Using immunoSEQ multiplex PCR, the repertoire was profiled, and TCRdb retains in-frame clones only, with some absent. This sample has 95,000 to 100,000 clones, with about 90% found just once. The sample was PBMCs, taken from a glioma patient treated with radiotherapy, temozolomide or both. The receptor set was obtained from a woman aged 45-65 years with glioma.

The chain carries TRBV9 and TRBJ1-1, with 8 bases identical to TRBD1. Trimming removed 4 bases from V and 3 bases from J; junction bases left unmatched: 14. This CDR3 has 17 residues. Germline V gives CDR1 SGDLS, CDR2 YYNGEE. In DNA, the CDR3 is TGTGCCAGCAGCAACGGCGGGACAGGCTTCATGGACACTGAAGCTTTCTTT. Its protein is CASSNGGTGFMDTEAFF.

This clone was detected many times. The chain uses TRBV5-6 and TRBJ1-1; no clear D gene. Germline assignment: CDR1 SGHDT and CDR2 YYEEEE. CDR3 length: 13 amino acids. The V end was cut by 0 bases, the J end by 1 base, with 4 bases between. The CDR3: CASSLDRNTEAFF. In DNA, the CDR3 is TGTGCCAGCAGCTTGGACAGGAACACTGAAGCTTTCTTT.

This clone appeared once. The chain combines TRBV29-1 with TRBJ2-7; D might be TRBD1 (5 bases). CDR1 and CDR2 from the germline V gene are SQVTM and ANQGSEA. The CDR3 spans 12 residues. V was pared by 6 bases and J by 3 bases, with 12 bases between. The CDR3 DNA is TGCAGCGTCCGCAGGGAAGGCTACGAGCAGTACTTC. This encodes CSVRREGYEQYF.

The chain has TRBV29-1 and TRBJ2-5, with a possible D match to TRBD2 (6 bases). Germline loops: CDR1 SQVTM, CDR2 ANQGSEA. The V and J ends lost 1 base and 4 bases respectively, with 13 bases between them. The CDR3 extends over 14 amino acids. CDR3 nucleotides: TGCAGCGTTGAAGGGGACGGGGGAATAGAGACCCAGTACTTC. It yields the protein CSVEGDGGIETQYF.

The rearrangement uses TRBV5-1 and TRBJ2-7, with D uncertain. Germline assignment: CDR1 SGHRS and CDR2 YFSETQ. The CDR3 spans 14 residues. V dropped 2 bases and J dropped 5 bases, with 14 bases sitting between them. Here the CDR3 reads CASSFETWSNEQYF. CDR3 DNA sequence: TGCGCCAGCAGCTTTGAAACATGGTCGAACGAGCAGTACTTC.

The J gene is TRBJ1-3, the V gene TRBV5-5, with D possibly matching TRBD1 (5 bases). The CDR3 sequence is 17 residues long. Per the germline V gene, CDR1 is SGHKS and CDR2 is YYEKEE (reference sequence). V gave up 4 bases and J gave up 0 bases, with 17 bases separating them. The DNA for the CDR3 is TGTGCCAGCAGCAAAGGGACGCAAAGATACTCTGGAAACACCATATATTTT. Residues: CASSKGTQRYSGNTIYF.

This sequence joins TRBV6-6 and TRBJ2-5; D is perhaps TRBD1 (6 bases). V lost 0 bases and J 9 bases, leaving 17 bases between the germline ends. This CDR3 contains 15 residues. Per the germline V gene, CDR1 is MNHNY and CDR2 is SVGAGI (reference sequence). For the CDR3, the DNA is TGTGCCAGCAGTTACTCTGGGACCGCAGGGGAGTCCCAGTACTTC. Protein: CASSYSGTAGESQYF.

This clone was observed once. A junction boundary mismatches the germline segment, possibly from a read error. V and J are TRBV4-1 and TRBJ1-4; tentative D call: TRBD1 (5 bases). CDR1 is MGHRA, CDR2 YSYEKL, per germline. This CDR3 is 16 amino acids long. The CDR3 DNA follows: TGCGCCAGCAGCCAAGAAACGGCCAGGGTTGGGGAAAAACTGCTTTTT. Its protein product is CASSQETARVGEKLLF.

The V call is TRBV7-8, the J call TRBJ2-7; no reliable D call. Between the trimmed V and J ends, which lost 4 bases and 5 bases, there was a span of 18 bases. The CDR3 has 15 residues. Germline V gene sequence: CDR1 SGHVS, CDR2 FQNEAQ. The CDR3: CASSSLSTTRHEQYF. CDR3 DNA sequence: TGTGCCAGCAGCTCCCTTTCGACAACGCGGCACGAGCAGTACTTC.

The CDR3 is CASSTQTSGDTQYF. The CDR3 DNA reads as TGTGCCAGCAGCACTCAAACCTCCGGGGATACGCAGTATTTT. The chain recombines TRBV11-2 with TRBJ2-3; D gene uncertain. The CDR3 is 14 amino acids. From germline, CDR1 is SGHAT and CDR2 FQNNGV. Trimming pared 5 bases from V and 6 bases from J, leaving 15 bases between.

This clone was recorded once. The chain links TRBV6-6 to TRBJ1-3; 7 positions match TRBD1. V gave up 6 bases and J gave up 0 bases; unmatched junction bases: 5. This CDR3 has 15 amino acids. Germline loops: CDR1 MNHNY, CDR2 SVGAGI (reference sequence). The CDR3 sequence is CASSGQAFSGNTIYF. CDR3 nucleotide sequence: TGTGCCAGCAGCGGACAGGCTTTCTCTGGAAACACCATATATTTT.

The rearrangement uses TRBV5-1 and TRBJ2-1; 14 positions match TRBD2. With 4 bases clipped from V and 12 bases from J, the junction kept 9 bases outside the gene matches. The CDR3 totals 15 residues. Germline V CDR1 and CDR2: SGHRS, YFSETQ. The CDR3 nucleotides are TGCGCCAGCAGCACTGGGACTAGCGGGAGTGGTTCGCAGTTCTTC. Encoded protein: CASSTGTSGSGSQFF.

The V gene is TRBV30, the J gene TRBJ2-5; no definite D call. V shed 2 bases and J shed 5 bases, with 18 bases lying between them. CDR3 length: 15 amino acids. Germline CDR1 and CDR2: GTSNPN and SVGIG (reference sequence). This CDR3 is CAWSHEWGFQETQYF. Written as DNA, the CDR3 is TGTGCCTGGAGTCACGAATGGGGATTTCAGGAGACCCAGTACTTC.

The chain has TRBV13 and TRBJ1-1; D unresolved. The germline gives CDR1 PRHDT, CDR2 FYEKMQ (reference sequence). The CDR3 runs 12 residues. V lost 5 bases to trimming and J lost 3 bases, with 7 bases between them. The CDR3 nucleotides are TGTGCCAGCAGCCCAGCAGACACTGAAGCTTTCTTT. Protein: CASSPADTEAFF.

In DNA, the CDR3 is TGTGCCAGCAGCTCCGGGACAGGGACTTACTCTGGGGCCAACGTCCTGACTTTC. Its translation is CASSSGTGTYSGANVLTF. The V gene is TRBV11-1, the J gene TRBJ2-6; 9 bases are a match to TRBD1. CDR1 is SGHAT, CDR2 FQDESV, per germline (reference sequence). V lost 4 bases, J lost 0 bases, and 7 bases stayed unmatched. The CDR3 totals 18 residues.

The table lists this clone with a count of one. The rearrangement uses TRBV6-6 and TRBJ2-7, with 13 bases that match TRBD2. This CDR3 spans 15 amino acids. J was trimmed by 6 bases and V by 4 bases; bases with no gene match: 6. Germline CDR1 is MNHNY and CDR2 is SVGAGI (reference sequence). CDR3 DNA: TGTGCCAGCAGTTTAGGACTAGCGGGAGCGACCGAGCAGTACTTC. As protein: CASSLGLAGATEQYF.

The J gene is TRBJ2-7, the V gene TRBV6-1; TRBD1 agrees at 7 bases. Unmatched junction bases numbered 11, after V lost 6 bases and J lost 3 bases. The CDR3 is made up of 15 amino acids. Germline V gives CDR1 MNHNS, CDR2 SASEGT. The CDR3 DNA reads TGTGCCAGCAGCGCCGGTACAGGGGCTAACTACGAGCAGTACTTC. Encoded protein: CASSAGTGANYEQYF.

A word on this clone: The junction shows a germline mismatch at one end, possibly a read error. This chain uses TRBV18 with TRBJ2-7; tentatively, D is TRBD2 (6 bases). CDR3 length: 15 amino acids. The germline V gene has CDR1 KGHSH and CDR2 LQKENI. CDR3 coding DNA: TGTGCCAGCTCCCCACGGGACTGGTACTCCTACGAGCAGTACTTC. This gives the protein CASSPRDWYSYEQYF.

V usage is TRBV6-5 and J usage is TRBJ1-4; no reliable D call. This CDR3 spans 14 amino acids. V lost 5 bases to trimming and J lost 0 bases, with 7 bases between them. The germline V gene has CDR1 MNHEY and CDR2 SVGAGI. DNA of the CDR3: TGTGCCAGCAGTCCCACGTCAACTAATGAAAAACTGTTTTTT. Residues: CASSPTSTNEKLFF.

The chain has TRBV2 and TRBJ1-2; 7 nucleotides align to TRBD1. Germline V gene data show CDR1 as SNHLY and CDR2 as FYNNEI. The J segment lost 0 bases and the V segment lost 1 base, leaving 5 bases of the junction unmatched. The CDR3 extends over 16 amino acids. CDR3 in DNA: TGTGCCAGCAGTGAAGTGCTAGGGGGCACTAACTATGGCTACACCTTC. Translated, it gives CASSEVLGGTNYGYTF.

The genes are TRBV4-1 and TRBJ1-4, with D possibly TRBD1 on 6 matching bases. The length of the CDR3 is 15 residues. Deletions cut 0 bases from V and 7 bases from J, with 12 bases between. The germline CDR1 and CDR2 sequences are MGHRA and YSYEKL. The CDR3 loop reads CASSQEGGRGEKLFF. The CDR3 bases are TGCGCCAGCAGCCAAGAGGGGGGGCGAGGTGAAAAACTGTTTTTT.

The CDR3: CASSLYRGGTEAFF. Here the CDR3 DNA reads TGTGCCAGCAGCTTGTACAGGGGTGGGACTGAAGCTTTCTTT. The genes are TRBV5-8 and TRBJ1-1; TRBD1 aligns across 7 bases. This CDR3 is built from 14 residues. Losses at the gene ends were 1 base for V and 5 bases for J; bases not matched to a gene: 5. Looked up from germline, CDR1 is SGHTS and CDR2 is YDEGEE.

V and J are TRBV5-1 and TRBJ1-1, with D unclear. The V end was cut by 1 base, the J end by 3 bases, with 10 bases between. Germline loops: CDR1 SGHRS, CDR2 YFSETQ. This CDR3 is built from 14 residues. CDR3 residues: CASSLIRGYTEAFF. The CDR3 DNA reads as TGCGCCAGCAGCTTGATACGGGGTTACACTGAAGCTTTCTTT.

This clone was seen once. This chain uses TRBV5-1 with TRBJ2-3; perhaps TRBD2 as D (6 bases). V dropped 5 bases and J dropped 1 base, with 11 bases sitting between them. Germline V lookup: CDR1 SGHRS, CDR2 YFSETQ. The CDR3 consists of 14 residues. In DNA, the CDR3 is TGCGCCAGCAGACCAACGGGGGGCACAGATACGCAGTATTTT. It codes for CASRPTGGTDTQYF.

CDR3 amino acids: CASSLGTNFRGELFF. The CDR3 nucleotides read TGCGCCAGCAGCTTGGGGACAAATTTTCGCGGGGAGCTGTTTTTT. The gene calls are TRBV5-1 and TRBJ2-2; D is possibly TRBD1 (5 bases). The CDR3 has 15 amino acids. Germline V gives CDR1 SGHRS, CDR2 YFSETQ. V lost 0 bases, J lost 7 bases, and 13 bases lay in between.

The chain is built from TRBV2 and TRBJ2-5, with 7 bases that match TRBD2. CDR3 length: 11 residues. Germline V gene lookup returns CDR1 SNHLY and CDR2 FYNNEI. V dropped 9 bases and J dropped 3; count of bases not matched to a gene: 1. The CDR3, as DNA: TGTGCCAGTGGACTAGAAGAGACCCAGTACTTC. This encodes CASGLEETQYF.

The genes are TRBV28 and TRBJ1-2; no clear D. Per germline, CDR1 MDHEN and CDR2 SYDVKM. The germline V and J ends were trimmed by 2 bases and 4 bases, with 11 bases remaining between them. The length of the CDR3 is 14 residues. The CDR3 coding sequence is TGTGCCAGCAGTTTAGCCGGAGGAGGCTATGGCTACACCTTC. It specifies CASSLAGGGYGYTF.

This clone was observed a handful of times. The chain is built from TRBV6-5 and TRBJ2-5; D unresolved. The CDR3 is 13 residues long. With 10 bases removed from V and 2 bases from J, the gap between germline ends came to 14 bases. The germline V gene has CDR1 MNHEY and CDR2 SVGAGI. The CDR3 is CATSMDGQETQYF. The CDR3 DNA follows: TGTGCCACATCGATGGACGGTCAAGAGACCCAGTACTTC.

This rearrangement joins TRBV2 to TRBJ2-1; 13 nucleotides line up with TRBD2. In germline, CDR1 is SNHLY, CDR2 FYNNEI. The CDR3 is made up of 15 amino acids. The ends lost 5 bases at V and 6 bases at J; junction bases unmatched: 4. The CDR3 region has the DNA TGTGCCAGCAGTCGGCGGACTAGCGGGAGCAATGAGCAGTTCTTC. Its translation: CASSRRTSGSNEQFF.